The rows below give T cell receptor beta chains drawn from one sample of a study of blood T cell repertoires in COVID-19. The data were produced by immunoSEQ multiplex PCR, yet TCRdb's version contains in-frame clones alone and is incomplete. The sample lists 210,000 or so clones, nearly 85% occurring once. The sequenced material came from peripheral blood. The receptors shown here come from a woman between 25 and 40 years old with COVID-19, enrolled during active disease. Each CDR3 is given with its conserved first and last residue. A D gene is named only where the DNA matches it firmly. Clone size is stated in some rows and not others, as once, few, many or a class when expanded.

. 15 TRBJ1-1 TRBV6-5 TRBD1 TGTGCCAGCAGCCTCTTACAGGGGAATTCGGCTGAAGCTTTCTTT CASSLLQGNSAEAFF
once 15 TRBJ2-3 TRBV28 . TGTGCCAGCAGGGGAGGGGGGGAGAGCACAGATACGCAGTATTTT CASRGGGESTDTQYF
. 15 TRBJ2-7 TRBV27 . TGTGCCAGCAGACTAAAGCGGGACATCTACTACGAGCAGTACTTC CASRLKRDIYYEQYF
. 15 TRBJ1-5 TRBV19 . TGTGCCAGTAAGGGGGAGAGGGCCAGCAATCAGCCCCAGCATTTT CASKGERASNQPQHF
. 12 TRBJ2-7 TRBV30 . TGTGCCTGGAGTGTAGGCGGGACCGAGCAGTACTTC CAWSVGGTEQYF
. 18 TRBJ1-6 TRBV28 TRBD1 TGTGCCAGCAGTTTAGGGGGACAGGGGAGCTCCTATAATTCACCCCTCCACTTT CASSLGGQGSSYNSPLHF
. 14 TRBJ1-3 TRBV6-5 TRBD1 TGTGCCAGCAGCCAGGGGGCTTCCGGAAACACCATATATTTT CASSQGASGNTIYF
. 11 TRBJ1-1 TRBV3-1/TRBV3-2 . TGTGCCAGCAGTTCTAACGTCGTAGCTTTCTTT CASSSNVVAFF
. 15 TRBJ1-4 TRBV7-2 TRBD1 TGTGCCAGCAGCTTTAGACAGGGGGCTCATGAAAAACTGTTTTTT CASSFRQGAHEKLFF
. 17 TRBJ2-1 TRBV11-2 TRBD2 TGTGCCAGCAGCTTAGGACTAGCGGGAGAAAAATTCGGTGAGCAGTTCTTC CASSLGLAGEKFGEQFF
. 16 TRBJ2-5 TRBV18 TRBD2 TGTGCCAGCTCACCACTAGCAGCGGGGGTCCAAGAGACCCAGTACTTC CASSPLAAGVQETQYF
few 16 TRBJ1-3 TRBV28 TRBD1 TGTGCCAGCAGTTTAACAGGACAGGGGACTGGAAACACCATATATTTT CASSLTGQGTGNTIYF
. 13 TRBJ2-5 TRBV18 . TGTGCCAGCTCGCTCGACTCGAAAGAGACCCAGTACTTC CASSLDSKETQYF
. 14 TRBJ2-7 TRBV29-1 . TGCAGCGTTGCCCGAGGACACACGTACTACGAGCAGTACTTC CSVARGHTYYEQYF
once 16 TRBJ2-4 TRBV19 TRBD1 TGTGCCAGTAGTAGAGTACCGGGACAGGGATTAAACATTCAGTACTTC CASSRVPGQGLNIQYF
. 15 TRBJ2-2 TRBV19 . TGTGCCAGTAGTATCAGGGCCGCGAGTCCCGGGGAGCTGTTTTTT CASSIRAASPGELFF
once 15 TRBJ2-7 TRBV10-1 TRBD2 TGCGCCACCATGGGACTAGCGGGAGGTCTGTACGAGCAGTACTTC CATMGLAGGLYEQYF
few 14 TRBJ1-1 TRBV30 . TGTGCCTGGAGTGTAGCAGGGTGGGACACTGAAGCTTTCTTT CAWSVAGWDTEAFF
. 17 TRBJ2-1 TRBV3-1/TRBV3-2 TRBD2 TGTGCCAGCAGCCAAGACGAGCGACTAGCGGGACCCAATGAGCAGTTCTTC CASSQDERLAGPNEQFF
. 12 TRBJ2-3 TRBV2 TRBD2 TGTGCCAGCAGGGCGGGAGTGACTACGCAGTATTTT CASRAGVTTQYF
. 14 TRBJ2-5 TRBV5-4 . TGTGCCAGCAGCTGGCGAGACTCGGGGGAGACCCAGTACTTC CASSWRDSGETQYF
. 14 TRBJ2-5 TRBV5-1 . TGCGCCAGCAGCTTGGCAAATAGCCAAGAGACCCAGTACTTC CASSLANSQETQYF
. 13 TRBJ2-1 TRBV13 . TGTGCCAGCAGCTTAGGGGCCGACAATGAGCAGTTCTTC CASSLGADNEQFF
. 18 TRBJ2-2 TRBV15 TRBD2 TGTGCCACCAGCAGAGAGGCTCTAGCGGGGAAAAACACCGGGGAGCTGTTTTTT CATSREALAGKNTGELFF
once 14 TRBJ2-2 TRBV6-6 . TGTGCCAGCAACCCTACAGGGAACACCGGGGAGCTGTTTTTT CASNPTGNTGELFF
once 13 TRBJ2-3 TRBV5-4 . TGTGCCAGCAGCAGGGCACAGGGAGATACGCAGTATTTT CASSRAQGDTQYF
. 14 TRBJ1-4 TRBV7-9 TRBD1 TGTGCCAGCAGCCCACCGGGACAGGGCGGAAAACTGTTTTTT CASSPPGQGGKLFF
. 13 TRBJ2-1 TRBV7-3 . TGTGCCAGCAGCTCCTCCCTCGGTAATGAGCAGTTCTTC CASSSSLGNEQFF
. 17 TRBJ2-5 TRBV5-6 TRBD1 TGTGCCAGCAGCCCCGGGGACAGGTCTATTAGACAAGAGACCCAGTACTTC CASSPGDRSIRQETQYF
. 15 TRBJ2-6 TRBV5-6 . TGTGCCAGCAGCTTTCGGGGCTCTGGGGCCAACGTCCTGACTTTC CASSFRGSGANVLTF
few 13 TRBJ1-2 TRBV28 . TGTGCCAGCACCGAGACGCGGAGCTATGGCTACACCTTC CASTETRSYGYTF
. 13 TRBJ2-3 TRBV7-3 . TGTGCCAGCTCCCGGGGTAGCACAGATACGCAGTATTTT CASSRGSTDTQYF
. 12 TRBJ2-3 TRBV7-2 . TGTGCCAGCAGCCCGTACACAGATACGCAGTATTTT CASSPYTDTQYF
. 15 TRBJ1-2 TRBV5-4 TRBD1 TGTGCCAGCAGCTCACAGGGGGCGCCTGACTATGGCTACACCTTC CASSSQGAPDYGYTF
. 17 TRBJ1-6 TRBV27 TRBD1 TGTGCCAGCAGCCAGACAGGGGTCCGCTCCTATAATTCACCCCTCCACTTT CASSQTGVRSYNSPLHF
. 15 TRBJ1-1 TRBV19 TRBD1 TGTGCCAGTAGTAATCGGAAACAGGGGCGGGCTGAAGCTTTCTTT CASSNRKQGRAEAFF